These 5 T cell receptor beta chains share one sample of origin, sequenced in a study of blood T cell repertoires in COVID-19. Method: immunoSEQ multiplex PCR; TCRdb's copy keeps in-frame clones and lacks some. The repertoire holds 120,000 to 150,000 clones, with roughly 84% as singletons. The sequencing sample was made of PBMCs or T cells enriched from blood (not recorded which). Source of these receptors: a woman aged 45-59 years who had been exposed to COVID-19.

The chain uses TRBV5-6 and TRBJ2-1, with 10 bases that match TRBD2. V trimming: 4 bases; J trimming: 6 bases; junction bases outside the gene matches: 7. CDR1 and CDR2 from the germline V gene are SGHDT and YYEEEE. The CDR3 extends over 15 amino acids. CDR3 DNA: TGTGCCAGCAGCCCTCTAGCGGGAGTCGTCAATGAGCAGTTCTTC. Translation: CASSPLAGVVNEQFF. Filled out from reference TRBV5-6 and TRBJ2-1, the complete variable domain reads DAGVTQSPTHLIKTRGQQVTLRCSPKSGHDTVSWYQQALGQGPQFIFQYYEEEERQRGNFPDRFSGHQFPNYSSELNVNALLLGDSALYLCASSPLAGVVNEQFFGPGTRLTVL.

J is TRBJ1-1 and V is TRBV7-8; no clear D gene. The CDR3 spans 15 residues. Trimming removed 0 bases from V and 5 bases from J, with 13 bases in between. CDR1 and CDR2 from the germline V gene are SGHVS and FQNEAQ. CDR3 sequence: CASSLATGRWTEAFF. The CDR3 nucleotides are TGTGCCAGCAGCTTAGCCACGGGTCGTTGGACTGAAGCTTTCTTT.

The rearrangement uses TRBV27 and TRBJ2-7; 7 bases agree with TRBD1. CDR1 MNHEY and CDR2 SMNVEV come from the germline V gene (reference sequence). The CDR3 contains 15 residues. V was clipped by 6 bases and J by 1 base; unmatched bases: 9. The CDR3, as DNA: TGTGCCAGCAGGCCGGGGACAGTCGGGTCCTACGAGCAGTACTTC. Amino acids: CASRPGTVGSYEQYF.

Only a few counts were recorded for this clone. The genes are TRBV5-3 and TRBJ2-7; 7 bases are a match to TRBD2. TRBV5-3 is placed among ORFs of uncertain function. After removal of 0 bases from V and 0 bases from J, the junction contained 6 bases not matched to a gene. The CDR3 runs to 16 residues. The CDR3 DNA is TGTGCCAGAAGCTTGGACCGGGACTACTCCTCCTACGAGCAGTACTTC. It is translated as CARSLDRDYSSYEQYF.

This clone was detected only once. The chain uses TRBV4-2 and TRBJ1-2, with TRBD1 identical over 10 bases. The J segment lost 11 bases and the V segment lost 2 bases, leaving 14 bases of the junction unmatched. Germline loops: CDR1 LGHNA, CDR2 YNFKEQ. The CDR3 is 16 residues long. The CDR3 here is CASSQLRADGTGEYTF. The CDR3, as DNA: TGTGCCAGCAGCCAATTAAGAGCAGACGGGACAGGGGAATACACCTTC.